This TCR beta chain was recorded in a study of blood T cell repertoires in COVID-19. Assay used: immunoSEQ multiplex PCR; TCRdb lists only in-frame clones, some missing. The sample contains about 310,000 clones, roughly 89% of which appear only once. Cohort 3 recovery required two negative PCRs, clearance, or symptom resolution. The CDR3 consists of 17 residues. The germline CDR1 and CDR2 sequences are SGHRS and YFSETQ. J lost 5 bases, V lost 6 bases, and 11 bases had no gene match. The V gene is TRBV5-1, the J gene TRBJ2-5; TRBD2 agrees at 15 bases. The TCR was taken from a man aged 55 to 69 who had recovered from COVID-19. Sequenced input: PBMCs or T cells enriched from blood (not recorded which). As DNA, the CDR3 is TGCGCCAGCATTTCGGGACTAGCGGGAGGCTTGGCGGAGACCCAGTACTTC. This encodes CASISGLAGGLAETQYF.